This T cell receptor beta chain was obtained from a study of T cell responses to AZD1222 COVID-19 vaccine. The study's findings and limits: At baseline, seropositivity was found in only six or seven AZD1222 recipients. Spike-specific TCR breadth and depth grew following two AZD1222 doses. Vaccine-associated CD4 TCRs spanned spike, dominant at 160-218 and 743-854. Reports indicate that nearly half of spike-specific TCRs are directed at unmutated variant regions.

Details on this clone: What it binds is unknown.

Sequencing was performed with immunoSEQ multiplex PCR; in TCRdb, only in-frame clones are kept and a portion is missing. Among about 69,000 clones listed, roughly 85% were seen once. V lost 7 bases to trimming and J lost 8 bases, with 12 bases between them. Looked up from germline, CDR1 is SGHVS and CDR2 is FNYEAQ. CDR3 size: 12 residues. Sample: peripheral blood, taken 28 days after the second AZD1222 dose. The clonotype was recovered from an adult who received the AZD1222 COVID-19 vaccine. The V gene is TRBV7-6, the J gene TRBJ2-1; D may match TRBD1 or TRBD2 (5 bases each). For the CDR3, the DNA is TGTGCCAGCAAGATGTTGGGGGATGAGCAGTTCTTC. Its protein product is CASKMLGDEQFF.